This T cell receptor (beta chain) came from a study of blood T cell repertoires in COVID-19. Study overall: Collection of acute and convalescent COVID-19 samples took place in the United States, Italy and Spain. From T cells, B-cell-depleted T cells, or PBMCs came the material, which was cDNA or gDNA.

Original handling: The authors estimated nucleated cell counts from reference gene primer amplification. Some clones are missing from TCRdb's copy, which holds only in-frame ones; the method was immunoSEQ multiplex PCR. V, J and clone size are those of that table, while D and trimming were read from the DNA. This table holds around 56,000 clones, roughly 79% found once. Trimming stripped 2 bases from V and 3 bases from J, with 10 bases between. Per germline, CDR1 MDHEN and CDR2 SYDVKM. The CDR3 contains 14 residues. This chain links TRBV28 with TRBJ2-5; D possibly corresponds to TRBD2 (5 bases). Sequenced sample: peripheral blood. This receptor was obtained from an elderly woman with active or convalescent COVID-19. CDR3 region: CASSLMASKETQYF. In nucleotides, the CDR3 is TGTGCCAGCAGTTTAATGGCTAGCAAAGAGACCCAGTACTTC.